The rows below give T cell receptor beta chains drawn from one sample of a study of blood T cell repertoires in COVID-19. Profiled with immunoSEQ multiplex PCR; TCRdb holds only in-frame clones, not every one. The data contain a few hundred thousand clones, roughly 90% of them singletons. Sequencing was done on a sample of PBMCs or T cells enriched from blood (not recorded which). The receptors were gathered from a man younger than 35 with acute COVID-19. The CDR3 runs from the conserved cysteine through the conserved F or W. A D gene is named only where the DNA matches it firmly. Size tells how often a clone was seen (once, few, many) or the class of an expanded clone, and some rows leave it out.

CDR3 DNA	CDR3 protein	D gene	clone size	V gene	J gene
TGCGCCAGCAGTTCTGGCCGGACTAGCGGGATTGTTAATGAGCAGTTCTTC	CASSSGRTSGIVNEQFF	TRBD2	-	TRBV4-3	TRBJ2-1
TGTGCCAGCAGCGTAGCTACCGGGAACTCGATCTACGAGCAGTACTTC	CASSVATGNSIYEQYF	-	-	TRBV9	TRBJ2-7
TGTGCCACCAGCAGAGGACGAGAAACAGGGGATGAAAAACTGTTTTTT	CATSRGRETGDEKLFF	TRBD1	-	TRBV15	TRBJ1-4
TGTGCCAGCTCACCGTCGACAGAGGCGGACATTCAGTACTTC	CASSPSTEADIQYF	-	once	TRBV18	TRBJ2-4
TGCGCCAGCAGCTCGCAAGAGGACAGAGGATATGGCTACACCTTC	CASSSQEDRGYGYTF	-	-	TRBV5-1	TRBJ1-2
TGCAGCGCTCAAAGGGAGGCCGAGCAGTACTTC	CSAQREAEQYF	-	-	TRBV29-1	TRBJ2-7
TGTGCCAGCAGTTCGGCGGAGAACACTGAAGCTTTCTTT	CASSSAENTEAFF	-	-	TRBV6-5	TRBJ1-1
TGTGCCAGCAGTGGGGACAGAATCAACGAGCAGTACTTC	CASSGDRINEQYF	TRBD1	-	TRBV6-2/TRBV6-3	TRBJ2-7
TGTGCCAGCAGCTTAGTCGGGTTAACCTACGAGCAGTACTTC	CASSLVGLTYEQYF	-	-	TRBV11-2	TRBJ2-7
TGTGCCAGCAGCGTAGAAGATACTAGCGGGAGCACCGGGGAGCTGTTTTTT	CASSVEDTSGSTGELFF	TRBD2	-	TRBV9	TRBJ2-2
TGCACCAGCAGCCAAGTTGGTAGGACAGCAGCCTCTGGAAACACCATATATTTT	CTSSQVGRTAASGNTIYF	-	-	TRBV1	TRBJ1-3
TGCGCCAGCAGCCAACAGGGCCGGGAGCAGTACTTC	CASSQQGREQYF	-	-	TRBV4-1	TRBJ2-7
TGTGCCAGCAGCCAGCCGGGACTAGAGGATGACGAGCAGTACTTC	CASSQPGLEDDEQYF	TRBD2	-	TRBV14	TRBJ2-7
TGTGCCAGCAGAGGGGGGGTAGGTGGGACGGCGAGCTCCTACGAGCAGTACTTC	CASRGGVGGTASSYEQYF	-	-	TRBV28	TRBJ2-7
TGTGCCAGCAGTCCTAGCGGCTCTCAAGAGACCCAGTACTTC	CASSPSGSQETQYF	TRBD2	-	TRBV6-5	TRBJ2-5
TGTGCCAGCGCCGGACACACTAGCGGGAGATTCACCGGGGAGCTGTTTTTT	CASAGHTSGRFTGELFF	TRBD2	-	TRBV28	TRBJ2-2
TGTGCCAGCAGCGTAGGGGGGACAGGACCAACCTATGGCTACACCTTC	CASSVGGTGPTYGYTF	TRBD1	-	TRBV9	TRBJ1-2
TGTGCCAGCAGCCACGGGGGGATCGCTGAAGCTTTCTTT	CASSHGGIAEAFF	-	-	TRBV14	TRBJ1-1
TGTGCCACCAGTGATTTACGGATTACAGGGGGCAGGCCGAACACCGGGGAGCTGTTTTTT	CATSDLRITGGRPNTGELFF	TRBD1	-	TRBV24-1	TRBJ2-2
TGTGCCAGCAGCCCCCGGGACAGCCTCAGGGATACGCAGTATTTT	CASSPRDSLRDTQYF	TRBD1	-	TRBV7-9	TRBJ2-3
TGTGCCAGCAGCCCCGACATGAACACTGAAGCTTTCTTT	CASSPDMNTEAFF	-	-	TRBV7-3	TRBJ1-1
TGTGCCAGCAGTGAAAGAACAGGGGGTCGGGAAAAACTGTTTTTT	CASSERTGGREKLFF	TRBD1	-	TRBV2	TRBJ1-4
TGTGCCAGCAGTTACGGTAGCGGGCGCTCCTACGAGCAGTACTTC	CASSYGSGRSYEQYF	TRBD2	-	TRBV6-2/TRBV6-3	TRBJ2-7
TGCGCCAGCAGCTTGAACCTAGCGGGAGCAGATACGCAGTATTTT	CASSLNLAGADTQYF	TRBD2	-	TRBV5-1	TRBJ2-3
TGTGCCAGCAGCGTAGATAACACCCCCACAGATACGCAGTATTTT	CASSVDNTPTDTQYF	-	-	TRBV9	TRBJ2-3
TGTGCCAGCAGTGAAACAGCAACTAATGAAAAACTGTTTTTT	CASSETATNEKLFF	-	once	TRBV2	TRBJ1-4
TGTGCCAGCAGCTTTCGCGAGGACTATGGCTACACCTTC	CASSFREDYGYTF	-	few	TRBV5-4	TRBJ1-2
TGTGCCACCCGGACTCGGGACAATGAGCAGTTCTTC	CATRTRDNEQFF	-	-	TRBV2	TRBJ2-1